These 27 T cell receptor beta chains came from one sample sequenced in a study of T cell clonality in common variable immunodeficiency. General study findings and limits: Common variable immunodeficiency TCR beta sequences reportedly had fewer deletions and N-nucleotide insertions.

No cognate antigen is known for these TCRs. TCRdb keeps only in-frame clones here, not all; method: immunoSEQ multiplex PCR. Altogether about 28,000 clones were found in the sample, and no singletons occur. Material for sequencing was peripheral blood mononuclear cells. The receptors come from a human donor with common variable immunodeficiency.

In this sample, this clone turned up a few times. The read finishes 3 residues shy of the CDR3 end, and the germline J gene is used to complete it. The V and J genes are TRBV18 and TRBJ2-5, with D perhaps matching TRBD1 (5 bases). The germline V gene has CDR1 KGHSH and CDR2 LQKENI. CDR3 length: 12 residues. V lost 3 bases and J lost 3, with 5 bases in between. Here the CDR3 reads CASSPREETQYF. The covered CDR3 bases are TGTGCCAGCTCACCCAGGGAAGAGACC.

This clone has a count of ten or more. The observed sequence ends 3 residues before the CDR3 terminus, with the missing tail filled in from the germline J gene. J is TRBJ2-5 and V is TRBV18; weak D call: TRBD1 (6 bases). V gave up 3 bases and J gave up 1 base, with 12 bases separating them. Germline V gene lookup returns CDR1 KGHSH and CDR2 LQKENI. The CDR3 is 15 residues long. The CDR3 region is CASSPLTGSQETQYF. The sequenced part of the CDR3 DNA is TGTGCCAGCTCACCCCTGACAGGTTCCCAAGAGACC.

Of note for this clone: Coverage ceases 3 residues before the CDR3 finishes, and the germline J gene fills in the end. The gene calls are TRBV20-1 and TRBJ2-1; D assignment may be TRBD1 or TRBD2 (6 bases each). V was shortened by 5 bases and J by 4 bases, with 15 bases between the two germline ends. The CDR3 is 14 amino acids. The germline V gene has CDR1 DFQATT and CDR2 SNEGSKA (reference sequence). Partial CDR3 DNA: TGCAGTGCTTCACAGGGAGGAGGATACAATGAG. Amino acid sequence: CSASQGGGYNE. The CDR3 in full is CSASQGGGYNEQFF.

In its sample, this clone was seen a few times. The missing CDR3 end, 3 residues past where the read stops, is filled in from the germline J gene. The gene calls are TRBV7-9 and TRBJ1-2; D is ambiguous. The CDR3 length is 13 residues. Germline CDR1 SEHNR, CDR2 FQNEAQ (reference sequence). Trimming stripped 5 bases from V and 4 bases from J, with 11 bases between. The CDR3 DNA, read in part, is TGTGCCAGCAGCCAAGACGGGTGCTATGGC. This sequence encodes CASSQDGCYG. The CDR3, in full, reads CASSQDGCYGYTF.

This clone has a count of ten or more. The CDR3 extends 3 residues past the end of the read, so its final part is completed from the germline J gene. The chain is built from TRBV10-3 and TRBJ2-7; D is possibly TRBD1 (7 bases). V lost 4 bases and J lost 0, with 13 bases in between. CDR3 length equals 15 residues. CDR1 and CDR2 from the germline V gene are ENHRY and SYGVKD. The sequenced part of the CDR3 DNA is TGTGCCATCAGTGGGGCGGGACAGAACTCCTACGAG. It translates to CAISGAGQNSYE. The whole CDR3 region reads CAISGAGQNSYEQYF.

Notes on this clone: The CDR3 extends 3 residues past the end of the read, so its final part is completed from the germline J gene. The rearrangement joins TRBV23-1 to TRBJ2-5, with D perhaps TRBD2 (6 bases). TRBV23-1 is placed among ORFs of uncertain function. This CDR3 region has 15 residues. Trimming shortened V by 2 bases and J by 5 bases, and 15 bases separated the two germline ends. CDR3 region: CASSQGALGGETQYF. Partial CDR3 DNA: TGCGCCAGCAGTCAAGGGGCCTTGGGAGGCGAGACC.

This clone was found many times. The CDR3 is cut off 3 residues early in the read; its end comes from the germline J gene. V gene TRBV14 combines with J gene TRBJ2-3; 7 bases match TRBD2. The CDR3 has 15 amino acids. Trimming cost V 1 base and J 5 bases; bases outside gene matches: 6. The V gene's germline CDR1 is SGHDN and CDR2 FVKESK. Incomplete CDR3 DNA: TGTGCCAGCAGCCAAGCCCTAGCGGTAGGAGATACG. This sequence encodes CASSQALAVGDT. In full, the CDR3 is CASSQALAVGDTQYF.

This clone has a count of ten or more. The CDR3 reads CASSLRTGSGDIQYF. The DNA read from the CDR3 is TGTGCCAGCTCACTCCGGACAGGGTCAGGGGACATT. The chain uses TRBV18 and TRBJ2-4; the match to TRBD1 covers 8 bases. Read data end 3 residues before the CDR3 end; the end is taken from the germline J gene. This CDR3 contains 15 residues. Germline V gene lookup returns CDR1 KGHSH and CDR2 LQKENI. The V segment lost 4 bases and the J segment 8 bases; nucleotides outside the gene matches: 10.

Ten or more counts support this clone. The DNA read from the CDR3 is TGTGCCAGCAGTGAATACAGCTACGAG. Amino acid sequence: CASSEYSYE. The complete CDR3 sequence is CASSEYSYEQYF. V is TRBV6-1 and J is TRBJ2-7; unclear D gene. The read is 3 residues too short to cover the CDR3 end, so that end is filled in from the germline J gene. CDR3 length: 12 residues. In germline, CDR1 is MNHNS, CDR2 SASEGT. V lost 2 bases and J 3 bases, leaving 5 bases between the germline ends.

This clone was counted ten times or more. Read coverage stops 3 residues before the CDR3 terminus; the germline J gene supplies the remainder. The chain recombines TRBV20-1 with TRBJ2-5; D possibly corresponds to TRBD1 (5 bases). The ends were cut back, 3 bases at V and 2 bases at J, with 10 bases in the middle. There are 13 residues in the CDR3. Germline V gene lookup returns CDR1 DFQATT and CDR2 SNEGSKA (reference sequence). This CDR3 is CSARRQFQETQYF. CDR3 DNA, as far as it was read: TGCAGTGCTAGGAGACAGTTTCAAGAGACC.

As for this clone: Coverage ceases 3 residues before the CDR3 finishes, and the germline J gene fills in the end. The rearrangement uses TRBV19 and TRBJ2-5, with 9 positions matching TRBD2. V dropped 1 base and J dropped 4; count of bases not matched to a gene: 4. Germline V gene data show CDR1 as LNHDA and CDR2 as SQIVND (reference sequence). The CDR3 runs to 15 residues. The CDR3 bases that were read are TGTGCCAGTAGTATAGGGAGAGCGGGAGGAGAGACC. It encodes CASSIGRAGGET. The complete CDR3 reads CASSIGRAGGETQYF.

This clone came up a few times. The read stops 3 residues short of the end of the CDR3; the missing end is completed from the germline J gene. The chain joins TRBV19 to TRBJ1-5; D is perhaps TRBD1 (5 bases). CDR1 and CDR2 (germline): LNHDA, SQIVND (reference sequence). V gave up 8 bases and J gave up 5 bases, with 13 bases separating them. The CDR3 spans 13 residues. CDR3: CASALGADQPQHF. The CDR3 DNA, read in part, is TGTGCCAGTGCCCTAGGGGCGGATCAGCCC.

This clone was recorded at least ten times. Read coverage stops 3 residues before the CDR3 terminus; the germline J gene supplies the remainder. The rearrangement links TRBV7-9 to TRBJ2-1; D might be TRBD2 (5 bases). The V end was cut by 5 bases, the J end by 9 bases, with 17 bases between. CDR3 length: 14 amino acids. The germline gives CDR1 SEHNR, CDR2 FQNEAQ (reference sequence). The chain's CDR3 is CASSPSGRISEQFF. The covered CDR3 bases are TGTGCCAGCAGCCCCAGCGGACGCATCAGTGAG.

Regarding this clone: The CDR3 end is not reached by the read, which stops 3 residues before it; the germline J gene fills it in. The chain is built from TRBV6-1 and TRBJ2-1, with D maybe TRBD1 (5 bases). CDR1 is MNHNS, CDR2 SASEGT, per germline. V lost 4 bases, J lost 2 bases, and 12 bases lay in between. The CDR3 is made up of 15 amino acids. The covered CDR3 bases are TGTGCCAGCAGTGTAACAGGTCCGACCTACAATGAG. Amino acids: CASSVTGPTYNE. The CDR3 reads in full as CASSVTGPTYNEQFF.

In this sample, this clone turned up many times. The read stops 3 residues short of the end of the CDR3; the missing end is completed from the germline J gene. The gene calls are TRBV7-6 and TRBJ1-5; 7 bases are shared with TRBD1. Unmatched junction bases numbered 6, after V lost 5 bases and J lost 8 bases. The CDR3 is made up of 13 amino acids. CDR1 is SGHVS, CDR2 FNYEAQ, per germline. The CDR3 sequence: CASSTGTEEPQHF. The CDR3 bases that were read are TGTGCCAGCAGCACCGGGACAGAAGAGCCC.

The table lists this clone with a few counts. Read data end 3 residues before the CDR3 end; the end is taken from the germline J gene. This rearrangement joins TRBV6-2 or TRBV6-3 to TRBJ2-5; 12 bases line up with TRBD2. The V gene end was trimmed by 5 bases and the J gene end by 5 bases; junction bases not matched to a gene: 12. The CDR3 is 17 amino acids. Germline CDR1 MNHEY, CDR2 SVGEGT. The sequenced CDR3 bases are TGTGCCAGCAGTCCGGGACTAGCGGGCGCCCTTTGGGAGACC. Protein product: CASSPGLAGALWET. The whole CDR3 is CASSPGLAGALWETQYF.

A remark on this clone: The read terminates 3 residues ahead of where the CDR3 ends, so the germline J gene completes it. The chain links TRBV19 to TRBJ1-1, with a weak D call TRBD1 (6 bases). The CDR3 extends over 15 amino acids. CDR1 is LNHDA, CDR2 SQIVND, per germline (reference sequence). V was cut by 7 bases and J by 4 bases, with 19 bases left in between. The CDR3 bases that were read are TGTGCCAGTAACCTTCCTGGGGGGGCAGGCACTGAA. Encoded protein: CASNLPGGAGTE. The whole CDR3 reads CASNLPGGAGTEAFF.

Turning to this clone: The CDR3 is cut off 3 residues early in the read; its end comes from the germline J gene. The rearrangement joins TRBV5-6 to TRBJ1-1, with unresolved D. The CDR3 sequence is 15 residues long. V lost 3 bases to trimming and J lost 0 bases, with 12 bases between them. The germline gives CDR1 SGHDT, CDR2 YYEEEE. CDR3 region: CASSSGWPVNTEAFF. The covered CDR3 bases are TGTGCCAGCAGCTCGGGGTGGCCGGTGAACACTGAA.

Points on this clone: The read falls 3 residues short of the CDR3 end, and the missing part is taken from the germline J gene. The rearrangement joins TRBV7-2 to TRBJ2-5, with 11 bases aligning to TRBD2. The CDR3 is 15 residues long. The trim removed 3 bases at V and 6 bases at J, leaving 6 bases unmatched. Germline V gives CDR1 SGHTA, CDR2 FQGNSA. The CDR3 bases that were read are TGTGCCAGCAGCTTGGGGCTAGCGGGAGGCAAGACC. This gives the protein CASSLGLAGGKT. The CDR3 in its entirety is CASSLGLAGGKTQYF.

Many counts were recorded for this clone. The read stops 3 residues short of the end of the CDR3; the missing end is completed from the germline J gene. The chain employs TRBV5-1 and TRBJ1-1; 7 bases align to TRBD1. This CDR3 has 15 residues. Germline-derived CDR1 and CDR2 are SGHRS and YFSETQ. With V trimmed by 4 bases and J by 2 bases, 8 bases remained unmatched. The CDR3 here is CASSVSGTANTEAFF. The CDR3 DNA, read in part, is TGCGCCAGCAGCGTATCCGGGACAGCAAACACTGAA.

In its sample, this clone was seen many times. The CDR3 end lies 3 residues beyond the end of the read and is filled in from the germline J gene. The same CDR3 also results from other DNA sequences found in this sample. This sequence joins TRBV19 and TRBJ1-5; D remains ambiguous. Deletions cut 1 base from V and 4 bases from J, with 11 bases between. This CDR3 is 15 amino acids long. Per the germline V gene, CDR1 is LNHDA and CDR2 is SQIVND (reference sequence). CDR3 bases read: TGTGCCAGTAGTATAGTTCCCGGAGGGAATCAGCCC. Encoded protein: CASSIVPGGNQP. The whole CDR3 protein reads CASSIVPGGNQPQHF.

There are many counts of this clone. Read coverage stops 3 residues before the CDR3 terminus; the germline J gene supplies the remainder. This chain joins TRBV11-2 and TRBJ2-3; no reliable D call. Germline CDR1 reads SGHAT; CDR2 reads FQNNGV. V shed 1 base and J shed 1 base, with 9 bases lying between them. CDR3 length equals 15 residues. CDR3 amino acids: CASSLVSPGTDTQYF. The part of the CDR3 DNA that was read is TGTGCCAGCAGCTTAGTTAGTCCCGGCACAGATACG.

This clone was counted ten times or more. The CDR3 is cut off 3 residues early in the read; its end comes from the germline J gene. The chain is built from TRBV23-1 and TRBJ2-3, with D possibly TRBD2 on 6 matching bases. TRBV23-1 has ORF status, its function being uncertain. The length of the CDR3 is 11 residues. CDR3 sequence reads: CASSRDLAQYF. The sequenced CDR3 bases are TGCGCCAGCTCCCGGGACTTGGCG.

This clone has just a few counts. The read ends 3 residues early relative to the CDR3; the germline J gene fills the gap. The chain is built from TRBV20-1 and TRBJ2-7; TRBD2 agrees at 9 bases. This CDR3 comprises 13 residues. The V gene end was trimmed by 2 bases and the J gene end by 4 bases; junction bases not matched to a gene: 3. Per the germline V gene, CDR1 is DFQATT and CDR2 is SNEGSKA (reference sequence). CDR3 protein: CSARNSGSYEQYF. The part of the CDR3 DNA that was read is TGCAGTGCTAGAAATAGCGGGAGTTACGAG.

As for this clone: The CDR3 end lies 3 residues beyond the end of the read and is filled in from the germline J gene. This chain connects TRBV30 to TRBJ2-3, with 9 bases fitting TRBD2. The V and J ends lost 5 bases and 0 bases, in that order; junction bases with no gene match: 3. Germline V gives CDR1 GTSNPN, CDR2 SVGIG (reference sequence). The CDR3 is made up of 14 amino acids. CDR3 amino acids: CAWDSGSSTDTQYF. Incomplete CDR3 DNA: TGTGCCTGGGATAGCGGGAGTAGCACAGATACG.

This clone was recorded many times. The CDR3 end is not reached by the read, which stops 3 residues before it; the germline J gene fills it in. The chain uses TRBV18 and TRBJ2-5; 7 bases align to TRBD2. The length of the CDR3 is 14 residues. Unmatched junction bases numbered 6, after V lost 6 bases and J lost 2 bases. Germline V gene lookup returns CDR1 KGHSH and CDR2 LQKENI. CDR3 in amino acids: CASSSVAGQETQYF. The CDR3 DNA, read in part, is TGTGCCAGCTCCTCAGTAGCGGGTCAAGAGACC.

This clone was counted many times. The read finishes 3 residues shy of the CDR3 end, and the germline J gene is used to complete it. The chain combines TRBV5-6 with TRBJ1-1, with 7 bases that match TRBD1. This CDR3 has 13 amino acids. The V segment lost 4 bases and the J segment 5 bases; nucleotides outside the gene matches: 5. The V gene's germline CDR1 is SGHDT and CDR2 YYEEEE. The sequenced part of the CDR3 DNA is TGTGCCAGCAGCGCGACAGGGAGGACTGAA. Encoded protein: CASSATGRTE. The entire CDR3 protein reads CASSATGRTEAFF.